This T cell receptor (beta chain) was captured by sequencing in a study of blood T cell repertoires in COVID-19. CDR3 length: 13 residues. Germline lookup yields CDR1 MNHEY and CDR2 SVGAGI. Trimming removed 0 bases from V and 4 bases from J, with 7 bases in between. Assay used: immunoSEQ multiplex PCR; TCRdb lists only in-frame clones, some missing. The sample shows about 170,000 clones, roughly four fifths of them seen only once. What was sequenced was peripheral blood. The J gene is TRBJ2-7, the V gene TRBV6-5, with D possibly being TRBD1 (5 bases). The sequence was obtained from a woman aged 80 or older with COVID-19, enrolled during active disease. Here the CDR3 reads CASSYSRQYEQYF. Here the CDR3 DNA reads TGTGCCAGCAGTTACTCCAGACAGTACGAGCAGTACTTC.